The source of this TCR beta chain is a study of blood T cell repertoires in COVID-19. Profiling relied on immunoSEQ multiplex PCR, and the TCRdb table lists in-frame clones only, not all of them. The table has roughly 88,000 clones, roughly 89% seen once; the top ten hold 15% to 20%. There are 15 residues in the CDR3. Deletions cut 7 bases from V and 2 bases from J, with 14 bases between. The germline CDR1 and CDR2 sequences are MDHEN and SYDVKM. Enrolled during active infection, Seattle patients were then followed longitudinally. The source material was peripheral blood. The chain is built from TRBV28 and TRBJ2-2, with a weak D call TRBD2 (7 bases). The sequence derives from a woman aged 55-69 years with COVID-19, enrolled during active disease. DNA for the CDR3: TGTGCCAGCATTGAGGGGGGGCTAAACACCGGGGAGCTGTTTTTT. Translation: CASIEGGLNTGELFF.